The rows below give T cell receptor beta chains drawn from one sample of a study of identical twins. From the 5' RACE reads, TCRdb called clonotypes with MiXCR, one entry per CDR3 protein. The table lists about 550,000 distinct CDR3 sequences, 20% to 25% of them singletons. This sample also belongs to another study, concerning yellow fever vaccine responses in identical twins.

The sample taken for sequencing was CD4+ T cells sorted from blood. The receptors were gathered from a woman aged 18-35 years in good health. CDR3s include the opening cysteine and the closing phenylalanine or tryptophan. The D gene is left open where the match is weak. Clone size, where shown, is once, few, many, or a class for clones that have expanded.

d_gene	abundance	v_gene	j_gene	CDR3aa	CDR3nt
TRBD1	.	TRBV29-1	TRBJ2-1	CSVVRGLENEQFF	TGCAGCGTTGTCAGGGGGCTCGAGAATGAGCAGTTCTTC
.	.	TRBV9	TRBJ2-6	CASSPQDRAGANVLTF	TGTGCCAGCAGCCCTCAGGACCGAGCTGGGGCCAACGTCCTGACTTTC
TRBD1	.	TRBV20-1	TRBJ1-1	CSGADRDQAFF	TGCAGTGGCGCGGACAGGGATCAGGCTTTCTTT
.	.	TRBV2	TRBJ1-1	CASSESTGEAFF	TGTGCCAGCAGTGAATCGACAGGAGAAGCTTTCTTT
.	few	TRBV18	TRBJ2-6	CAGDSGANVLTF	TGTGCCGGGGACTCTGGGGCCAACGTCCTGACTTTC
.	.	TRBV10-3	TRBJ2-1	CAISGARAVQFF	TGTGCCATCAGTGGGGCCCGGGCCGTGCAGTTCTTC
TRBD2	.	TRBV10-3	TRBJ2-3	CAIAAGGADTQYF	TGTGCCATCGCCGCGGGGGGCGCAGATACGCAGTATTTT
.	.	TRBV20-1	TRBJ2-5	CSAVPGFGETQYF	TGCAGTGCTGTCCCAGGGTTTGGAGAGACCCAGTACTTC
.	many	TRBV5-1	TRBJ2-5	CASSFNQETQYF	TGCGCCAGCAGCTTTAACCAAGAGACCCAGTACTTC
.	.	TRBV9	TRBJ2-5	CASSVLGLDQETQYF	TGTGCCAGCAGCGTACTCGGCTTGGACCAAGAGACCCAGTACTTC
.	.	TRBV20-1	TRBJ1-1	CSAQPGNTEAFF	TGCAGTGCTCAGCCAGGGAACACTGAAGCTTTCTTT
TRBD2	.	TRBV6-2/TRBV6-3	TRBJ2-1	CASSPGLAREQFF	TGTGCCAGCAGTCCCGGACTAGCTCGAGAGCAGTTCTTC
.	.	TRBV5-1	TRBJ1-4	CASSPGHGGLNEKLFF	TGCGCCAGCAGCCCAGGACATGGGGGTTTGAATGAAAAACTGTTTTTT
TRBD1	few	TRBV2	TRBJ2-7	CASRVGQYEQYF	TGTGCCAGCAGGGTGGGACAGTACGAGCAGTACTTC
TRBD1	.	TRBV7-6	TRBJ2-6	CASSARGYSGANVLTF	TGTGCCAGCAGCGCCAGGGGGTACTCTGGGGCCAACGTCCTGACTTTC
.	many	TRBV5-1	TRBJ2-1	CASSLAGTYNEQFF	TGCGCCAGCAGCTTGGCCGGGACCTACAATGAGCAGTTCTTC
.	few	TRBV5-5	TRBJ2-5	CASSILGSETQYF	TGTGCCAGCAGCATACTAGGATCGGAGACCCAGTACTTC
TRBD1	few	TRBV6-5	TRBJ1-2	CASSYSGQEPNYGYTF	TGTGCCAGCAGTTACTCGGGACAGGAACCTAACTATGGCTACACCTTC
TRBD2	.	TRBV24-1	TRBJ2-1	CATRGRGDYNEQFF	TGTGCCACCAGGGGTCGGGGGGACTACAATGAGCAGTTCTTC
.	.	TRBV5-1	TRBJ2-2	CASSTREAGELFF	TGCGCCAGCAGCACTAGAGAGGCCGGGGAGCTGTTTTTT
TRBD1	once	TRBV12-3/TRBV12-4	TRBJ1-1	CASSVNRGSEAFF	TGTGCCAGCAGTGTGAACAGGGGCTCTGAAGCTTTCTTT
TRBD2	.	TRBV27	TRBJ2-3	CASSPILAGTRDTQYF	TGTGCCAGTAGCCCTATATTAGCGGGAACCCGGGATACGCAGTATTTT
.	few	TRBV5-1	TRBJ1-4	CASSLDPSMGDLFF	TGCGCCAGCAGCTTGGATCCATCCATGGGGGACCTGTTTTTT
.	few	TRBV6-1	TRBJ2-1	CASSRGRLLWEQFF	TGTGCCAGCAGCCGGGGACGCCTGCTTTGGGAGCAGTTCTTC
TRBD1	.	TRBV5-1	TRBJ1-1	CASSSQGRNTEAFF	TGCGCCAGCAGCTCACAGGGGCGGAACACTGAAGCTTTCTTT
.	few	TRBV10-3	TRBJ1-2	CAIGDRNYGYTF	TGTGCCATCGGAGACAGGAACTATGGCTACACCTTC
.	.	TRBV28	TRBJ2-1	CASSSRRLDNEQFF	TGTGCCAGCAGTTCCAGGAGACTTGACAATGAGCAGTTCTTC
TRBD1	.	TRBV20-1	TRBJ2-1	CSARTPGGQGYNEQFF	TGCAGTGCTAGAACCCCAGGGGGACAGGGGTACAATGAGCAGTTCTTC
TRBD2	.	TRBV5-1	TRBJ2-3	CASTAGGPVDTQYF	TGCGCCAGCACTGCGGGGGGGCCGGTAGATACGCAGTATTTT
.	few	TRBV10-3	TRBJ2-2	CAISDGPNTGELFF	TGTGCCATCAGTGACGGACCGAACACCGGGGAGCTGTTTTTT
.	many	TRBV10-2	TRBJ2-2	CASSENRAGELFF	TGCGCCAGCAGTGAGAACAGAGCCGGGGAGCTGTTTTTT
.	.	TRBV6-1	TRBJ2-1	CASRRQSGSYNEQFF	TGTGCCAGCAGGCGACAGTCGGGGTCCTACAATGAGCAGTTCTTC
TRBD2	.	TRBV12-3/TRBV12-4	TRBJ2-6	CASSWGGGGSGANVLTF	TGTGCCAGCAGTTGGGGGGGGGGTGGCTCTGGGGCCAACGTCCTGACTTTC
TRBD1	.	TRBV28	TRBJ2-6	CASARRDRLRSGANVLTF	TGTGCCTCGGCCCGTCGGGACAGGTTACGCTCTGGGGCCAACGTCCTGACTTTC
TRBD2	.	TRBV29-1	TRBJ2-3	CSVVGSSGRWDTQYF	TGCAGCGTTGTGGGCTCTAGCGGGAGGTGGGATACGCAGTATTTT
TRBD1	few	TRBV2	TRBJ1-1	CASSEAPGTANTEAFF	TGTGCCAGCAGTGAAGCGCCTGGGACAGCTAACACTGAAGCTTTCTTT
TRBD2	.	TRBV5-4	TRBJ2-2	CASSPTSGKVNGELFF	TGTGCCAGCAGCCCTACTAGCGGGAAGGTTAACGGGGAGCTGTTTTTT
.	few	TRBV10-3	TRBJ2-1	CAISEGIAANEQFF	TGTGCCATCAGTGAAGGGATAGCTGCGAATGAGCAGTTCTTC
TRBD2	.	TRBV5-1	TRBJ2-5	CASSLDLAGGRETQYF	TGCGCCAGCAGCTTGGATCTAGCGGGGGGGCGTGAGACCCAGTACTTC
.	few	TRBV7-9	TRBJ2-7	CASSLGKQGYEQYF	TGTGCCAGCAGCTTAGGGAAACAGGGCTACGAGCAGTACTTC
TRBD1	.	TRBV29-1	TRBJ1-1	CSVGTGSNTEAFF	TGCAGCGTGGGGACAGGGTCCAACACTGAAGCTTTCTTT
.	few	TRBV7-9	TRBJ2-2	CASSSNPNTGELFF	TGTGCCAGCAGCTCAAATCCGAACACCGGGGAGCTGTTTTTT
TRBD2	.	TRBV20-1	TRBJ2-7	CSARDAGGAYEQYF	TGCAGTGCTAGAGATGCGGGAGGGGCCTACGAGCAGTACTTC
.	few	TRBV2	TRBJ2-7	CASSETGITGPLAYEQYF	TGTGCCAGCAGTGAAACGGGGATCACAGGTCCCCTAGCCTACGAGCAGTACTTC
.	once	TRBV7-3	TRBJ2-1	CASSLTGVYNEQFF	TGTGCCAGCAGCTTAACGGGAGTCTACAATGAGCAGTTCTTC
.	once	TRBV3-1	TRBJ2-4	CASSSGRGVAKNIQYF	TGTGCCAGCAGTTCGGGACGGGGCGTAGCCAAAAACATTCAGTACTTC
.	.	TRBV27	TRBJ1-1	CASWGSLWTEAFF	TGTGCCAGCTGGGGTTCGTTGTGGACTGAAGCTTTCTTT
TRBD2	few	TRBV29-1	TRBJ2-2	CSVQRGYTGELFF	TGCAGCGTGCAGCGGGGTTACACCGGGGAGCTGTTTTTT